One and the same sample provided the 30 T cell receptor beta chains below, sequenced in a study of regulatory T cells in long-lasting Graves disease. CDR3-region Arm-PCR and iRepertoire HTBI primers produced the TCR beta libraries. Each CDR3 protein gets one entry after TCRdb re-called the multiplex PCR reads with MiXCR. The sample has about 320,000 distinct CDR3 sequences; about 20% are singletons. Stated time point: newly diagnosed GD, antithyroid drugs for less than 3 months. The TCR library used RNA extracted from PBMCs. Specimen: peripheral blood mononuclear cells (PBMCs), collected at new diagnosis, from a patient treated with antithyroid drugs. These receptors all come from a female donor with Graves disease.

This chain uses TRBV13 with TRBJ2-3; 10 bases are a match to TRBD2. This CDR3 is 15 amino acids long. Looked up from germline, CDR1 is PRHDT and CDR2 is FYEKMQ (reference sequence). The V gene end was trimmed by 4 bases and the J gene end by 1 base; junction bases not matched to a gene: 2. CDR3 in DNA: TGTGCCAGCAGCTGGGGGACTAGCGGCACAGATACGCAGTATTTT. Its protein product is CASSWGTSGTDTQYF. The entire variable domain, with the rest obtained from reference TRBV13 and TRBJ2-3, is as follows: AAGVIQSPRHLIKEKRETATLKCYPIPRHDTVYWYQQGPGQDPQFLISFYEKMQSDKGSIPDRFSAQQFSDYHSELNMSSLELGDSALYFCASSWGTSGTDTQYFGPGTRLTVL.

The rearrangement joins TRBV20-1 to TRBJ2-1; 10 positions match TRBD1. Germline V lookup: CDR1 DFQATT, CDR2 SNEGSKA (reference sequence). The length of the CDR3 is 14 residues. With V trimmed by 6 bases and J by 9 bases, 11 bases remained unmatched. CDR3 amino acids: CSAIRRQGAGEQFF. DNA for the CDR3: TGCAGTGCCATAAGGCGACAGGGGGCCGGTGAGCAGTTCTTC.

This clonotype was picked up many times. This CDR3 is CASSPSRARQVYEQYF. CDR3 nucleotide sequence: TGTGCCAGCAGCCCCTCCCGAGCGAGGCAGGTCTACGAGCAGTACTTC. This chain joins TRBV28 and TRBJ2-7; D gene uncertain. Trimming cost V 6 bases and J 3 bases, with 21 bases left between them. The CDR3 has 16 amino acids. Germline lookup yields CDR1 MDHEN and CDR2 SYDVKM.

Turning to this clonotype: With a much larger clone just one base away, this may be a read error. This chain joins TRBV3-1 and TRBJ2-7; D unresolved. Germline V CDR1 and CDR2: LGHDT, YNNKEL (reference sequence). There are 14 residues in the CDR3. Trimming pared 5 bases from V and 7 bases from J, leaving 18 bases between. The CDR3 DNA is TGTGCCAGCAGCTTGGGCCACCAAGCTGAGGAGCAGTACTTC. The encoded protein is CASSLGHQAEEQYF.

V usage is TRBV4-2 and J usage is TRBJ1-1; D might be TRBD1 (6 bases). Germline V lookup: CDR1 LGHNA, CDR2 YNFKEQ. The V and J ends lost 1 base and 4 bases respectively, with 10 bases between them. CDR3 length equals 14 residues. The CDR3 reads CASSQGHRVTEAFF. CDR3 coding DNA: TGTGCCAGCAGCCAAGGCCACAGGGTCACTGAAGCTTTCTTT.

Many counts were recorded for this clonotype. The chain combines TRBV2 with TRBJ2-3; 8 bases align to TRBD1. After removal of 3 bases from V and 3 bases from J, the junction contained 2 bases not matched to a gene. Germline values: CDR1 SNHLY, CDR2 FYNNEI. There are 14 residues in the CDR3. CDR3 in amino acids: CASSEDRVTDTQYF. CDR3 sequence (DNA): TGTGCCAGCAGTGAGGACAGGGTTACAGATACGCAGTATTTT.

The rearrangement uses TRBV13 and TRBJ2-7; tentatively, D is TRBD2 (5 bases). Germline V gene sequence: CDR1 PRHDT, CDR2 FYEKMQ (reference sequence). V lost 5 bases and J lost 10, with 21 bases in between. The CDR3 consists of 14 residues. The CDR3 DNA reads TGTGCCAGCAGCCCTACGGCCAGCGACTACTATCAGTACTTC. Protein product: CASSPTASDYYQYF.

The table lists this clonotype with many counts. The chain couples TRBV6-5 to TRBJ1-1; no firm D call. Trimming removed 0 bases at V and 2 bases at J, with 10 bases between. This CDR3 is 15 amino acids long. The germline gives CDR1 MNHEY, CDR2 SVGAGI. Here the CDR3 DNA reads TGTGCCAGCAGTTACTCGATGCATGTTAACACTGAAGCTTTCTTT. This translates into CASSYSMHVNTEAFF.

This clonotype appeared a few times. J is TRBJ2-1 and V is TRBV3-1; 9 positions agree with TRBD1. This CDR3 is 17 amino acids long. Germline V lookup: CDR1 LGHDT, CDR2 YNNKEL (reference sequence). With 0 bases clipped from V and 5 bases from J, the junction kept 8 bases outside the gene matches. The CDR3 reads CASSQDRGQGWDNEQFF. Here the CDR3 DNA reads TGTGCCAGCAGCCAAGATCGAGGACAGGGGTGGGACAATGAGCAGTTCTTC.

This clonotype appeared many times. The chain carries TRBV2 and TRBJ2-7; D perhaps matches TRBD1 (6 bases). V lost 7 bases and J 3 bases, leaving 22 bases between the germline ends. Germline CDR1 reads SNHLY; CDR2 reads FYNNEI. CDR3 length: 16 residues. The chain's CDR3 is CASTGHARGRDYEQYF. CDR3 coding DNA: TGTGCCAGCACCGGACACGCCAGGGGAAGAGACTACGAGCAGTACTTC.

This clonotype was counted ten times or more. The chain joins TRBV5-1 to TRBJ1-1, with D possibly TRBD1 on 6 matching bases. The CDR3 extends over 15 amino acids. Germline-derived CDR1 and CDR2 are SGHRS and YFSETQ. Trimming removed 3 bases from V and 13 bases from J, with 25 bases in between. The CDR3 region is CASSSHRNRVGSGFF. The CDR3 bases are TGCGCCAGCAGCTCCCATAGAAACAGGGTAGGATCGGGTTTCTTT.

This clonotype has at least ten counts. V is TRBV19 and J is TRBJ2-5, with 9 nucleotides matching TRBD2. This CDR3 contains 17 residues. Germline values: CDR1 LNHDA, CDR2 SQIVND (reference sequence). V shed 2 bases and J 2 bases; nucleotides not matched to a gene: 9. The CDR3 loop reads CASSIPLAGVHQETQYF. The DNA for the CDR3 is TGTGCCAGTAGTATACCCTTAGCGGGGGTCCATCAAGAGACCCAGTACTTC.

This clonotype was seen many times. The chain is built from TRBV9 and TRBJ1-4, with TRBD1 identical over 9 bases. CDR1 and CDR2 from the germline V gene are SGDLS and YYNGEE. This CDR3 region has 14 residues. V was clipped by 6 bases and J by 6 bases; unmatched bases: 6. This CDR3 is CASTTGQGDEKLFF. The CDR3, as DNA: TGTGCCAGCACGACGGGACAGGGAGATGAAAAACTGTTTTTT.

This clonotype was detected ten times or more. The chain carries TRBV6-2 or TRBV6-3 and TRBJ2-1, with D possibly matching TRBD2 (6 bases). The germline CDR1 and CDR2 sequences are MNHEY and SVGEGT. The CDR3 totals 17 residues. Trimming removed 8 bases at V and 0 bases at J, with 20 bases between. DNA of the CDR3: TGTGCCAGCTTCTCGCGGGATTCCCCAAGCTCCTACAATGAGCAGTTCTTC. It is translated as CASFSRDSPSSYNEQFF.

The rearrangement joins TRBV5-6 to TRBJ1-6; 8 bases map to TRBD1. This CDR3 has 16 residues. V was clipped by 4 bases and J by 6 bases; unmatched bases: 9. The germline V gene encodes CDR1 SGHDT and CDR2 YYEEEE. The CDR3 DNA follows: TGTGCCAGCAGCCGACAGGGGAACCGACCTAATTCACCCCTCCACTTT. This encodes CASSRQGNRPNSPLHF.

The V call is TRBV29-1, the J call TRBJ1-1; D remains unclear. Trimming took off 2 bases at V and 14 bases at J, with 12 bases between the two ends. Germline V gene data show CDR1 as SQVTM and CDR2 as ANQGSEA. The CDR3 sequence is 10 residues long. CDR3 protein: CSVESPATFF. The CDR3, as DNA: TGCAGCGTTGAATCTCCTGCAACCTTCTTT.

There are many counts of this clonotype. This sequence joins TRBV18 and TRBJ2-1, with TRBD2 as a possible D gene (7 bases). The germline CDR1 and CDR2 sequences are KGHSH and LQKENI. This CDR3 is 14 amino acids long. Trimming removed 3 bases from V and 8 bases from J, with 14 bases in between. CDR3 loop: CASSPRGARDEQFF. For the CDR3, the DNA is TGTGCCAGCTCACCTCGGGGGGCGCGGGATGAGCAGTTCTTC.

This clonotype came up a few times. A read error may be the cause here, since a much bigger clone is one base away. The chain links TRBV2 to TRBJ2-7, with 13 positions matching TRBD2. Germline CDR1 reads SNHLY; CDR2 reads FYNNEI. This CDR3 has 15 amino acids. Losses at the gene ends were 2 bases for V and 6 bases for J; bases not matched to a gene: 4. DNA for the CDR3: TGTGCCAGCAGTGAACATACTAGCGGGAGGGGCGAGCAGTACTTC. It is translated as CASSEHTSGRGEQYF.

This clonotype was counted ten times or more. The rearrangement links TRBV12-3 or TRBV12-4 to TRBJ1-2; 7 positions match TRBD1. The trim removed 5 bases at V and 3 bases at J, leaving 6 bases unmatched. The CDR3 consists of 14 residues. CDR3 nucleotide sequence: TGTGCCAGCAGTCCCGGACAGGTGGACTATGGCTACACCTTC. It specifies CASSPGQVDYGYTF.

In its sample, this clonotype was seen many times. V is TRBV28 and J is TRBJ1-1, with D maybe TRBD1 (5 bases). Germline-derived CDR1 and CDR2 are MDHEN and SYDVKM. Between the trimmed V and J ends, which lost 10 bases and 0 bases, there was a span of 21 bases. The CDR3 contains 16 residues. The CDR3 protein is CAISIVEGRMNTEAFF. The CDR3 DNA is TGTGCCATCTCAATTGTTGAGGGGAGGATGAACACTGAAGCTTTCTTT.

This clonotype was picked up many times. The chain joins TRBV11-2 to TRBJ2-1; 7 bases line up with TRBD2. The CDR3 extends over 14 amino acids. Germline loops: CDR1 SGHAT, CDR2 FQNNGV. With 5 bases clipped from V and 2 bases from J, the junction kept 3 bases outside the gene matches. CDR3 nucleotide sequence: TGTGCCAGCAGCATCGGGACTACCTACAATGAGCAGTTCTTC. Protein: CASSIGTTYNEQFF.

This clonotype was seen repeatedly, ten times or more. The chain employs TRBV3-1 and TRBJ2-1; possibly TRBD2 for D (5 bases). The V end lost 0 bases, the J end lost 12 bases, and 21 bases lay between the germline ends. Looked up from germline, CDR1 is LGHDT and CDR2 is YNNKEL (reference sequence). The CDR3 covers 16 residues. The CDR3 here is CASSQEVRGPFTGQFF. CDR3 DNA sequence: TGTGCCAGCAGCCAAGAAGTCCGCGGGCCCTTCACGGGGCAGTTCTTC.

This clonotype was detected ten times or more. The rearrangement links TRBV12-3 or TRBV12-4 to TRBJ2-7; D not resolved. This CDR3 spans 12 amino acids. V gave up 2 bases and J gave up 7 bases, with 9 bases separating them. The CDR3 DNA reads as TGTGCCAGCAGTTTATCGCCCGCAGAGCAGTACTTC. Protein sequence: CASSLSPAEQYF.

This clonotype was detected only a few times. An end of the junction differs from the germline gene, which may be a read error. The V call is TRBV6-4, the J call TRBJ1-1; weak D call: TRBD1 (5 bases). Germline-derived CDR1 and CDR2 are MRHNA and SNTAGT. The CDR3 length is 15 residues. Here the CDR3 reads CASSYSMGTRDGAFF. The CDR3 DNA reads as TGTGCCAGCAGTTACTCGATGGGAACGCGGGACGGAGCTTTCTTT.

CDR3 loop: CSAKSGTYGYTF. CDR3 DNA sequence: TGCAGTGCTAAGTCCGGGACCTATGGCTACACCTTC. The chain joins TRBV20-1 to TRBJ1-2; D is possibly TRBD1 (5 bases). Germline-derived CDR1 and CDR2 are DFQATT and SNEGSKA (reference sequence). V lost 4 bases and J lost 4, with 10 bases in between. The CDR3 length is 12 residues.

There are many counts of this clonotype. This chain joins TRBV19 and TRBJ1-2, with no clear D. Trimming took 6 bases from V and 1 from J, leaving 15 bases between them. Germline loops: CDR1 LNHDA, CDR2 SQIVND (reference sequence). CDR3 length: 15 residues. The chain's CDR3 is CASSLSPAVNYGYTF. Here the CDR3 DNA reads TGTGCCAGTAGCCTAAGCCCCGCAGTTAACTATGGCTACACCTTC. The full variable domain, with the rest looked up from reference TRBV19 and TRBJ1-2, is DGGITQSPKYLFRKEGQNVTLSCEQNLNHDAMYWYRQDPGQGLRLIYYSQIVNDFQKGDIAEGYSVSREKKESFPLTVTSAQKNPTAFYLCASSLSPAVNYGYTFGSGTRLTVV.

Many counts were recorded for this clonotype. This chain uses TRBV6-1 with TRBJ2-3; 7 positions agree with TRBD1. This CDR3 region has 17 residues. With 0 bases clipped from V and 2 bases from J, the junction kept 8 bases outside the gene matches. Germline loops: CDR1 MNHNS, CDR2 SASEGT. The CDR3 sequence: CASSEALGDRVTDTQYF. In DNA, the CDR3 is TGTGCCAGCAGTGAAGCACTAGGGGACAGAGTCACAGATACGCAGTATTTT.

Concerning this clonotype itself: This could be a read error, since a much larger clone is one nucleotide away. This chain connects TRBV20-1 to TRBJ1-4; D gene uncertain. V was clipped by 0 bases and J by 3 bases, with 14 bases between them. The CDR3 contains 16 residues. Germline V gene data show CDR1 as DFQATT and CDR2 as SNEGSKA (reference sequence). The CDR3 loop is CSARDPGRGANEKLFF. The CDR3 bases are TGCAGTGCTAGAGATCCGGGGAGAGGAGCTAATGAAAAACTGTTTTTT.

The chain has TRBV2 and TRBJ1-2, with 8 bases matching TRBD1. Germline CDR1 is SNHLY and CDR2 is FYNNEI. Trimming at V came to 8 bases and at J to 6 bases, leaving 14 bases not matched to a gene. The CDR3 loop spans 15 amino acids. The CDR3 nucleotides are TGTGCCAGCTCCAATCAGGGGGCGCAGATGAATGGCTACACCTTC. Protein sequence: CASSNQGAQMNGYTF.

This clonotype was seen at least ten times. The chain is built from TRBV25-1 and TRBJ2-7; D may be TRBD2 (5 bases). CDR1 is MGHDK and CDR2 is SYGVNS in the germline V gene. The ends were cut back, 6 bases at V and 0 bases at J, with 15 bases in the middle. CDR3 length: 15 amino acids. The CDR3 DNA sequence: TGTGCCAGCAGGCCCCCCGGACTCCACTCCTACGAGCAGTACTTC. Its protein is CASRPPGLHSYEQYF.